Listed below are T cell receptor beta chains from one sample, sequenced in a study of T cell responses to AZD1222 COVID-19 vaccine. Clones were sequenced by immunoSEQ multiplex PCR, and TCRdb holds only the in-frame ones, with some missing. The sample comprises 200,000 to 300,000 clones, approximately 95% of which are singletons, and less than 0.6% rests with the top ten. Sequences were derived from peripheral blood, sampled on day 0 of AZD1222 vaccination. The receptor set was obtained from an adult in good health. Both conserved end residues are trimmed from each CDR3. Each record gives: D gene, V gene, J gene, CDR3 protein. A D gene is named only where the DNA matches it firmly.

TRBD2	TRBV7-9	TRBJ2-3	ASQRGRSTDTQY
TRBD1	TRBV3-1/TRBV3-2	TRBJ1-5	ASSQGTVGNQPQH
TRBD1	TRBV9	TRBJ2-3	ASSAGTGVGTDTQY
TRBD1	TRBV2	TRBJ1-4	ASSYGQGVYEKLF
-	TRBV2	TRBJ1-1	ASSAETVNTEAF
-	TRBV5-4	TRBJ2-2	ASSSFDREVGELF
TRBD1	TRBV2	TRBJ1-3	ASSERRQGPGNTIY
-	TRBV3-1/TRBV3-2	TRBJ1-1	ASSLGQLNTEAF
-	TRBV27	TRBJ1-1	ASWTRNTEAF
TRBD2	TRBV11-3	TRBJ2-7	ASSPGLAGLSSYEQY
-	TRBV7-9	TRBJ1-1	ASSRGASTEAF
TRBD1	TRBV5-5	TRBJ2-7	ASSLDRGQGVYEQY
-	TRBV5-5	TRBJ1-1	ASSFPQGHGTEAF
-	TRBV28	TRBJ1-2	ATNNYGYT
TRBD2	TRBV27	TRBJ2-3	ASSFLGTSGRPTTDTQY
-	TRBV25-1	TRBJ2-7	ARLYEQY
TRBD2	TRBV9	TRBJ2-1	ASSVGLAGGGDEQF
-	TRBV7-4	TRBJ2-1	ASSLRAQSGNEQF
-	TRBV15	TRBJ2-1	ATTTRDRRNEQF
TRBD1	TRBV5-1	TRBJ1-6	ASSWGDREPLH
-	TRBV7-2	TRBJ1-2	ASSLLESSYGYT
TRBD1	TRBV6-2/TRBV6-3	TRBJ2-7	ASSYSQGAYEQY
TRBD2	TRBV7-2	TRBJ2-1	ASSPKGTSYNEQF
-	TRBV18	TRBJ2-2	ASSSSNTGELF
-	TRBV5-1	TRBJ2-7	ASSLEGGRTNYEQY
-	TRBV6-5	TRBJ2-7	ASIDGTRIPYEQY
-	TRBV18	TRBJ1-1	ASSRQDRNTEAF
TRBD2	TRBV7-6	TRBJ2-1	ASSSWLTSGGGNEQF
TRBD2	TRBV7-9	TRBJ2-1	ASKPAGAYNEQF
TRBD2	TRBV28	TRBJ2-1	ASKTLAGESYNEQF
TRBD1	TRBV6-5	TRBJ1-2	ASSRAWTGVDGYT
-	TRBV3-1/TRBV3-2	TRBJ2-7	ASSQRGREFDEQY
TRBD2	TRBV10-3	TRBJ2-7	AIRSPGRVREQY
-	TRBV27	TRBJ2-7	ASSLGAGLY
-	TRBV6-6	TRBJ1-1	ASALLRVNTEAF
-	TRBV2	TRBJ1-4	ASSEMARSNEKLF
-	TRBV9	TRBJ1-2	ASSVGRPDGGYT
TRBD1	TRBV2	TRBJ1-1	ASRDRGIGEAF
-	TRBV2	TRBJ2-3	AGQEGDSAPDTQY
TRBD1	TRBV4-1	TRBJ2-7	ASSHRGGGTGGNEQY
-	TRBV7-3	TRBJ2-1	ASSLGGEQF
TRBD1	TRBV24-1	TRBJ1-3	ATSGPGRGYTIY
-	TRBV2	TRBJ2-5	ASSRRPETQY
-	TRBV5-4	TRBJ2-1	ASRREAGGASYNEQF
TRBD2	TRBV19	TRBJ2-3	ASSAVASGRDTQY
-	TRBV7-2	TRBJ2-1	ASSLGSRGSYNEQF
TRBD2	TRBV30	TRBJ2-7	AWTKTSLPPYEQY
-	TRBV7-3	TRBJ2-7	ASSPNPGLGIYEQY
-	TRBV4-3	TRBJ1-5	ASSPHQPQH
-	TRBV7-9	TRBJ1-1	ASSPDRYTEAF
-	TRBV27	TRBJ2-6	ASRPTGANVLT
TRBD1	TRBV4-1	TRBJ1-5	ASSQVQGPRNQPQH
-	TRBV5-1	TRBJ2-7	ASSLVLGQVQHEQY
TRBD1	TRBV5-4	TRBJ1-4	ASSADRGEKLF
-	TRBV19	TRBJ1-5	ASSLDRQNQPQH